This is a list of T cell receptor beta chains from one sample in a study of CD8 T cells in Susac syndrome. TCRdb independently ran MiXCR on the immunoSEQ multiplex PCR reads; one entry per CDR3 protein. The top ten clones hold around 0.15% of a sample with approximately 100,000 distinct CDR3 sequences, around 90% of them seen once. Sequencing was performed on CD4+ T cells from PBMCs. These receptors originate from a human donor in good health. Each CDR3 is given with its conserved first and last residue. A D gene is named only where the DNA matches it firmly. The listing skips clone size in some rows; elsewhere it reads once, few, many or a size class.

d_call	clone_size	v_call	j_call	cdr3_length	cdr3_aa	cdr3_nt
NA	NA	TRBV5-1	TRBJ2-1	15	CASSFSPIDNNEQFF	TGCGCCAGCAGCTTTAGCCCCATTGATAACAATGAGCAGTTCTTC
NA	NA	TRBV12-3/TRBV12-4	TRBJ2-5	17	CASSLTGVEGYQETQYF	TGTGCCAGCAGTTTAACGGGGGTTGAAGGGTACCAAGAGACCCAGTACTTC
NA	NA	TRBV6-4	TRBJ1-1	14	CASKEEDLNTEAFF	TGTGCCAGCAAGGAGGAGGACCTGAACACTGAAGCTTTCTTT
NA	NA	TRBV5-4	TRBJ1-1	15	CASSSPPWGSGEAFF	TGTGCCAGCAGCTCCCCCCCGTGGGGGTCGGGCGAAGCTTTCTTT
NA	NA	TRBV29-1	TRBJ2-2	13	CSVEDLATGELFF	TGCAGCGTTGAAGATCTCGCTACCGGGGAGCTGTTTTTT
NA	NA	TRBV6-1	TRBJ2-7	15	CATGLGRAGPYEQYF	TGTGCTACCGGGTTGGGCAGGGCTGGCCCCTACGAGCAGTACTTC
NA	NA	TRBV16	TRBJ2-5	14	CASKTGRSWETQYF	TGTGCCAGCAAAACAGGGAGGAGTTGGGAGACCCAGTACTTC
NA	NA	TRBV6-6	TRBJ1-2	14	CASSSDDPNYGYTF	TGTGCCAGCAGTTCGGATGATCCCAACTATGGCTACACCTTC
NA	NA	TRBV3-1	TRBJ1-2	15	CASSPWTETNYGYTF	TGTGCCAGCAGCCCTTGGACAGAGACTAACTATGGCTACACCTTC
NA	NA	TRBV5-4	TRBJ2-3	14	CASTRGTGTDTQYF	TGTGCCAGCACCAGGGGTACTGGCACAGATACGCAGTATTTT
TRBD1	NA	TRBV7-2	TRBJ1-2	15	CASSLGTGGVYGYTF	TGTGCCAGCAGCTTAGGAACAGGGGGCGTCTATGGCTACACCTTC
TRBD1	NA	TRBV25-1	TRBJ1-2	15	CASSENVDRAYGYTF	TGTGCCAGCAGTGAAAATGTTGACAGGGCCTATGGCTACACCTTC
NA	NA	TRBV5-1	TRBJ2-7	14	CASSLDNPAYEQYF	TGCGCCAGCAGCTTGGATAACCCCGCCTACGAGCAGTACTTC
TRBD1	NA	TRBV10-3	TRBJ2-7	19	CAISERVRTGALGSYEQYF	TGTGCCATCAGTGAGAGGGTTAGGACAGGGGCTCTTGGCTCCTACGAGCAGTACTTC
NA	NA	TRBV6-1	TRBJ1-3	18	CASSESPRGAYSGNTIYF	TGTGCCAGCAGTGAAAGCCCTCGTGGTGCCTACTCTGGAAACACCATATATTTT
TRBD1	NA	TRBV19	TRBJ2-2	15	CASSIGQGNTGELFF	TGTGCCAGTAGTATTGGACAGGGGAACACCGGGGAGCTGTTTTTT
TRBD2	once	TRBV2	TRBJ2-1	16	CASRLTGGRAFNEQFF	TGTGCCAGCAGGCTGACGGGCGGGAGGGCCTTTAATGAGCAGTTCTTC
TRBD1	NA	TRBV6-2/TRBV6-3	TRBJ2-7	13	CASSLWTGNEQYF	TGTGCCAGCAGTTTGTGGACAGGGAACGAGCAGTACTTC
NA	once	TRBV20-1	TRBJ2-3	12	CSAREGTDTQYF	TGCAGTGCTAGAGAGGGAACAGATACGCAGTATTTT
NA	NA	TRBV29-1	TRBJ1-5	12	CSVRDTNQPQHF	TGCAGCGTTAGGGATACGAATCAGCCCCAGCATTTT
TRBD1	NA	TRBV4-3	TRBJ2-2	15	CASSHQRDSTGELFF	TGCGCCAGCAGCCACCAAAGGGACAGCACCGGGGAGCTGTTTTTT
NA	once	TRBV4-3	TRBJ1-1	15	CASSPTWVGNTEAFF	TGCGCCAGCAGCCCGACCTGGGTTGGGAACACTGAAGCTTTCTTT